This TCR beta chain emerged from a study of cytomegalovirus exposure and HLA in healthy donors. CDR1 and CDR2 from the germline V gene are LNHDA and SQIVND (reference sequence). The CDR3 covers 16 residues. Trimming stripped 3 bases from V and 1 base from J, with 10 bases between. The study ran its PCR with 60 Vbeta and 13 Jbeta primers. TCRdb's copy holds only in-frame clones and misses some; the assay was immunoSEQ multiplex PCR. The sample shows 110,000 to 150,000 clones, approximately 72% of them seen only once. As to this clone: No antigen is known for it.

Study-level findings and limits: Most of the TCR beta V segments (in an earlier analysis) were productive either about 87% or about 30% of the time.

The sequencing sample was made of PBMCs. The chain combines TRBV19 with TRBJ2-6, with D maybe TRBD2 (5 bases). The clonotype originates from a middle-aged man in good health and CMV-seronegative. CDR3 sequence (DNA): TGTGCCAGTAGTATTATACGGGGATCTGGGGCCAACGTCCTGACTTTC. It specifies CASSIIRGSGANVLTF.